Included here is one T cell receptor (beta chain) sequence, with context. Its target antigen remains unknown. Per-base qualities were not stored, and no clone one base away is much larger. This record comes from a study of T cell responses to AZD1222 COVID-19 vaccine (dated by TCRdb to about 2021). With respect to the entire study: AZD1222 recipients with second doses at about 4 weeks or about 12 weeks were pooled, because spike-specific TCR depth and breadth did not differ between schedules. TCR sequencing covered fewer than 250 trial participants: 207 given two doses of AZD1222 and about 26 given two doses of MenACWY control vaccine. Enrollment into the trials was organized by age into subgroups of 18-55, 56-69 and 70-plus years, and those subgroups contained approximately 160, 26 and 62 TCR-sequenced participants, respectively. What the study reported, not specific to this receptor: Vaccine-associated CD4 TCRs spanned the whole spike protein, with dominant responses in regions 160-218 and 743-854. Most participants were white British and females outnumbered males, and the authors suggested that clonal diversity may have been underestimated. The 56-69-year group was small, and its depth increase did not reach significance, likely because of low power. Because no day 14 peak-response samples were available, the repertoires could be characterized only after the peak T cell response. Only 5 to 7 AZD1222 recipients were SARS-CoV-2 seropositive at baseline, limiting conclusions about previously exposed vaccinees. Reportedly, close to half of the unique spike-specific TCRs recognized epitopes lying outside the regions that are mutated in the B.1.351 and B.1.1.7 variants. After two AZD1222 doses, spike-specific TCR breadth and depth were significantly higher than at day 0 and than in MenACWY recipients.

The CDR3 regions of human TCRbeta chains were analyzed by immunosequencing. The paper's processing steps were these. Repertoire TCRs were matched against a reference library of SARS-CoV-2-specific TCRs generated with the MIRA antigen-specificity platform. Breadth meant the fraction of unique TCRs that were SARS-CoV-2-associated, whereas depth meant the fraction of total T cells that were SARS-CoV-2-associated. Using the MIRA data, every spike-specific TCR was mapped to the spike region that the TCR reacted to and assigned to either a CD4 or a CD8 class. Log10-transformed breadth and depth values were compared by one-way ANOVA with Sidak's multiple comparisons tests. Drawn from immuneACCESS, this table holds only the in-frame rearrangements with V and J called that TCRdb kept. Clones are partly lost; checked studies trace under half to an unresolved V gene and leave the rest unexplained. D and trimming come from the DNA, and the V and J calls and clone size come from that table. Here the sample has approximately 200,000 clones; 94% occur a single time. The top ten clonotypes cover 9.2% of the sample.

What the time point label conveys for this sample: baseline before first vaccination. Samples from vaccinated people were obtained from the UK trials COV001 and COV002, which included a single-blind randomized controlled phase 2/3 trial of AZD1222 (ChAdOx1 nCoV-19) in healthy adults. For TCRbeta chain sequencing, PBMC samples from trial participants were taken at day 0 and at day 28 after the second dose. The CDR3 spans 11 residues, from the cysteine through the phenylalanine. CDR3 DNA is the only sequence kept; it has 33 bases, read in frame from the first base. From the germline V gene (reference sequence), CDR1 is MNHEY and CDR2 is SMNVEV. V loses 8 bases, J loses 6 bases, and the germline ends lie 11 bases apart.

The V and J segments used are TRBV27 and TRBJ2-7; D gene: possibly TRBD1, on 6 matching bases. The sequence came from an adult in good health. Specimen: peripheral blood, collected on day 0 of AZD1222 vaccination. In nucleotide form, the sequence is TGTGCCAGCGGCTGGACAGCCGAGCAGTACTTC. This translates into CASGWTAEQYF.